A selection of T cell receptor beta chains follows, all from one sample in a study of cytomegalovirus exposure and HLA in healthy donors. The method was immunoSEQ multiplex PCR; TCRdb's version includes in-frame clones alone and lacks a portion of them. The repertoire holds 120,000 to 150,000 clones, with around three quarters as singletons. The material sequenced was PBMCs. The receptors here all came from a man in his forties in good health and CMV-seropositive. The conserved cysteine and the conserved F or W are not part of the CDR3 here.

V gene	J gene	CDR3 protein
TRBV15	TRBJ1-4	ATSRESGTGEAKF
TRBV5-1	TRBJ1-2	ASSVLDSIYGYT
TRBV5-1	TRBJ2-5	ASSLGIDSPQETQY
TRBV19	TRBJ1-4	ASSIGRGEKLF
TRBV30	TRBJ1-4	AWTYGQGREKLF
TRBV5-1	TRBJ2-7	ASSPLAGGSYEQY
TRBV27	TRBJ2-7	ASSYREGPYEQY
TRBV11-2	TRBJ2-7	ASSPARGAGGLSYEQY
TRBV28	TRBJ2-7	ASSSGSYEQY
TRBV5-6	TRBJ2-3	ASYGTEFSTDTQY
TRBV7-2	TRBJ2-3	ASSFREATDTQY
TRBV9	TRBJ2-3	ASSVEDLQTDTQY
TRBV29-1	TRBJ1-1	SARQGNTEAF
TRBV7-8	TRBJ2-4	ASSSWDSGLLAKNIQY
TRBV19	TRBJ2-6	ASSRGTGESGANVLT
TRBV7-9	TRBJ2-1	SSSLNGGSYNEQF
TRBV27	TRBJ2-7	ASSLGHPGYEQY
TRBV5-4	TRBJ1-4	ASSLTRGASNEKLF
TRBV11-2	TRBJ1-5	ASTPGGSNQPQH
TRBV11-2	TRBJ1-2	ASSVPPGGANYGYT
TRBV27	TRBJ1-1	ASSFSRGDTEAF
TRBV6-1	TRBJ2-5	ASNRLAGDRETQY
TRBV28	TRBJ2-7	ASNEDMNYYEQY
TRBV9	TRBJ1-1	ASSVDRIMNTEAF
TRBV5-4	TRBJ2-7	ASSIAYKDEQY
TRBV29-1	TRBJ1-2	SVGDNPNYGYT
TRBV11-2	TRBJ2-5	ASSYNLGQIQEAQY
TRBV11-2	TRBJ2-1	ASSPLSTGGRF
TRBV11-2	TRBJ1-1	ASSFPGSMNTEAF
TRBV9	TRBJ2-7	ASSVELFSYEQY
TRBV21-1	TRBJ2-7	ASSKVGPSREPYEQY
TRBV7-9	TRBJ1-2	ASSAGTVYGYT
TRBV5-8	TRBJ2-7	ASSSGLAGIYEQY
TRBV7-3	TRBJ2-5	ASSLRVEETQY
TRBV9	TRBJ2-3	ASSGITGILTDTQY
TRBV19	TRBJ1-5	ASGIGQGYSNQPQH
TRBV28	TRBJ2-7	ASRRDSGDEQY
TRBV4-1	TRBJ1-5	ASSQTRDTLGTLSNQPQH
TRBV11-2	TRBJ1-2	ASGRYGRAGTVGPYGYT
TRBV6-6	TRBJ2-7	ASRDPGQENYEQY
TRBV28	TRBJ1-3	ASHRQGGNTIY
TRBV6-1	TRBJ1-4	ASSEAGTRREKLF
TRBV6-5	TRBJ2-2	ASNIRDSNTGELF
TRBV19	TRBJ1-1	ASSRSTDRGRTEAF
TRBV10-1	TRBJ2-7	ASSEGSGDSGQQY